This T cell receptor beta chain was observed in a study of identical twins. CDR1 and CDR2 from the germline V gene are SQVTM and ANQGSEA. The CDR3 covers 13 residues. V was trimmed by 4 bases and J by 7 bases, leaving 17 bases between them. A few counts support this clonotype. TCRdb analysed the 5' RACE reads with MiXCR anew, one entry per CDR3 protein. The data show about 530,000 distinct CDR3 sequences, approximately 20% seen once. These data are also associated with another study on yellow fever vaccine responses in identical twins.

The chain is built from TRBV29-1 and TRBJ2-7; no reliable D call. The clonotype comes from a woman between 18 and 29 years old in good health. The sample was CD4+ T cells sorted from blood. CDR3 loop: CSVAQRLLREQYF. CDR3 coding DNA: TGCAGCGTTGCTCAACGACTCCTACGAGAGCAGTACTTC.